Presented here are 10 T cell receptor beta chains from one specimen sequenced in a study of blood T cells in healthy people across ages (dated by TCRdb to the mid-2010s). Library method: 5' RACE. TCRdb lists the instrument as Illumina HiSeq 2500. The second PCR ran for roughly 7 to 11 cycles and used a J-beta primer mix along with a sample-barcoded 5' primer. TCRdb trimmed public reads at Q25 via fastp, called clones via MiXCR and kept in-frame beta chains. A single entry per CDR3 protein holds the most common genes and DNA from its merged rows. This sample has around 650,000 distinct CDR3 sequences in its table, and around 43% of those were observed once. Around 30% of the sample comes from the top ten. The sample taken for sequencing was blood. These receptors were obtained from an elderly man in good health.

Of note for this clonotype: The junction departs from the called germline gene at one end, perhaps through a read error. This rearrangement joins TRBV20-1 to TRBJ2-7, with 7 bases identical to TRBD1. Germline V gene data show CDR1 as DFQATT and CDR2 as SNEGSKA (reference sequence). The CDR3 is 15 amino acids. CDR3 DNA: TGCAGTGCCAGGGGACAGACCCTTAGCTCCTCCGAGCAGTACTTC. Its translation: CSARGQTLSSSEQYF.

With regard to this clonotype: One end of the junction fails to match germline, which may point to a read error. The rearrangement joins TRBV28 to TRBJ1-1; tentative D call: TRBD1 (6 bases). CDR3 length: 16 residues. Germline V CDR1 and CDR2: MDHEN, SYDVKM. CDR3 bases: TGTGCCAGCAGTCCCTTAGGGGGGGGCCTTTACACTGGAGCTTTCTTT. Translation: CASSPLGGGLYTGAFF.

The chain employs TRBV7-8 and TRBJ1-5, with D possibly being TRBD1 (5 bases). The V and J ends lost 5 bases and 4 bases respectively, with 12 bases between them. CDR3 length equals 14 residues. CDR1 is SGHVS and CDR2 is FQNEAQ in the germline V gene. The CDR3 DNA reads TGTGCCAGCAGCCCCGGGACGTGGAATCAGCCCCAGCATTTT. Its protein is CASSPGTWNQPQHF.

The chain employs TRBV7-2 and TRBJ2-5; D gene ambiguous. V was clipped by 7 bases and J by 0 bases, with 18 bases between them. The CDR3 covers 16 residues. CDR1 SGHTA and CDR2 FQGNSA come from the germline V gene. CDR3 amino acids: CASKPTTRRYQETQYF. The CDR3 DNA is TGTGCCAGCAAACCTACCACCAGGAGATACCAAGAGACCCAGTACTTC.

The rearrangement joins TRBV5-5 to TRBJ2-7, with a possible D match to TRBD2 (6 bases). Per germline, CDR1 SGHKS and CDR2 YYEKEE (reference sequence). Between the trimmed V and J ends, which lost 1 base and 3 bases, there was a span of 14 bases. The CDR3 covers 15 residues. The chain's CDR3 is CASSLWGVDFYEQYF. The DNA of the CDR3 is TGTGCCAGCAGCTTGTGGGGGGTGGACTTCTACGAGCAGTACTTC.

The V and J genes are TRBV28 and TRBJ1-2, with TRBD1 matching 7 bases. This CDR3 region has 15 residues. In germline, CDR1 is MDHEN, CDR2 SYDVKM. Trimming took 5 bases from V and 7 from J; bases not matched to a gene: 13. CDR3 loop: CASSRGRGGVIGYTF. CDR3 nucleotide sequence: TGTGCCAGCAGTCGGGGCAGGGGGGGGGTAATTGGCTACACCTTC.

The chain uses TRBV7-2 and TRBJ1-6; no clear D. V was pared by 4 bases and J by 5 bases, with 12 bases between. Germline V gives CDR1 SGHTA, CDR2 FQGNSA. CDR3 length: 15 amino acids. The CDR3 sequence is CASSSEVPNNSPLHF. The CDR3 bases are TGTGCCAGCAGCTCGGAGGTTCCGAATAATTCACCCCTCCACTTT.

Concerning this clonotype: A much larger clone differs from this one at a single base, so this may be a read error. V usage is TRBV11-1 and J usage is TRBJ2-5, with no clear D. V lost 5 bases and J lost 11, with 15 bases in between. This CDR3 has 12 amino acids. Per germline, CDR1 SGHAT and CDR2 FQDESV (reference sequence). The CDR3 is CASSRLDNEQYF. The CDR3 DNA reads TGTGCCAGCAGCCGACTGGATAATGAGCAGTACTTC. Supplemented by reference TRBV11-1 and TRBJ2-5, the full variable domain reads EAEVAQSPRYKITEKSQAVAFWCDPISGHATLYWYRQILGQGPELLVQFQDESVVDDSQLPKDRFSAERLKGVDSTLKIQPAELGDSAMYLCASSRLDNEQYFGPGTRLLVL.

This chain links TRBV12-3 or TRBV12-4 with TRBJ1-3; D remains unclear. The CDR3 extends over 14 amino acids. Trimming pared 4 bases from V and 3 bases from J, leaving 10 bases between. The CDR3 region is CASSSAGFGNTIYF. The DNA for the CDR3 is TGTGCCAGCAGTTCTGCGGGGTTTGGAAACACCATATATTTT.

The J gene is TRBJ2-5, the V gene TRBV5-5; D is uncertain. There are 15 residues in the CDR3. CDR1 is SGHKS, CDR2 YYEKEE, per germline (reference sequence). V was shortened by 0 bases and J by 1 base, with 10 bases between the two germline ends. The CDR3 nucleotides read TGTGCCAGCAGCTTGGATGGCAGGTTCCAAGAGACCCAGTACTTC. It yields the protein CASSLDGRFQETQYF.